This entry lists 5 T cell receptor beta chains sequenced from one sample in a study of regulatory T cells in long-lasting Graves disease. As for time point: persistent/refractory GD, antithyroid drugs over 5 years with positive TRAb. From PBMCs, RNA was extracted and then used to make the TCR library. The TCR beta library used iRepertoire HTBI primers with Arm-PCR amplification of CDR3. Via MiXCR, TCRdb re-called the multiplex PCR reads, giving one row per CDR3 protein. The sample includes a few hundred thousand distinct CDR3 sequences, 22% of them seen just once. Sequencing used peripheral blood mononuclear cells (PBMCs), obtained when the disease was refractory, from a patient treated with antithyroid drugs. These receptors came from a female donor with Graves disease.

This clonotype was seen many times. This rearrangement joins TRBV2 to TRBJ2-5; a weak D match, TRBD2 (5 bases). Trimming removed 7 bases at V and 1 base at J, with 19 bases between. Germline V gene sequence: CDR1 SNHLY, CDR2 FYNNEI. This CDR3 has 16 residues. CDR3 sequence: CASIPSRGNSQETQYF. CDR3 DNA: TGTGCCAGCATACCAAGCCGGGGAAACAGCCAAGAGACCCAGTACTTC.

Only a few counts were recorded for this clonotype. The gene calls are TRBV7-2 and TRBJ1-4; maybe TRBD1 (6 bases). V lost 5 bases, J lost 5 bases, and 12 bases lay in between. Germline loops: CDR1 SGHTA, CDR2 FQGNSA. The CDR3 length is 14 residues. CDR3 residues: CASSVGQLNEKLFF. For the CDR3, the DNA is TGTGCCAGCAGCGTCGGACAGCTGAATGAAAAACTGTTTTTT.

There are many counts of this clonotype. This chain connects TRBV28 to TRBJ2-5; D is possibly TRBD1 or TRBD2 (5 bases each). V was cut by 3 bases and J by 4 bases, with 18 bases left in between. The germline V gene encodes CDR1 MDHEN and CDR2 SYDVKM. The length of the CDR3 is 16 residues. CDR3 region: CASSFLLEGPPETQYF. For the CDR3, the DNA is TGTGCCAGCAGTTTCCTCCTCGAGGGGCCCCCAGAGACCCAGTACTTC.

This clonotype was seen a few times. This sequence joins TRBV19 and TRBJ1-1, with D unclear. The CDR3 runs 15 residues. Germline-derived CDR1 and CDR2 are LNHDA and SQIVND (reference sequence). V was cut by 3 bases and J by 4 bases, with 15 bases left in between. CDR3 DNA sequence: TGTGCCAGTAGTATGCCCGGACTGCCAGCCACTGAAGCTTTCTTT. This codes for CASSMPGLPATEAFF.

In its sample, this clonotype was seen a few times. The chain links TRBV28 to TRBJ2-2; either TRBD1 or TRBD2 may fit D (5 bases each). This CDR3 is built from 14 residues. V was trimmed by 6 bases and J by 6 bases, leaving 14 bases between them. Germline V gene sequence: CDR1 MDHEN, CDR2 SYDVKM. The CDR3 here is CASRSPRGAGELFF. CDR3 in DNA: TGTGCCAGCAGGTCGCCCAGAGGGGCCGGGGAGCTGTTTTTT. The full variable domain, its missing parts supplied by reference TRBV28 and TRBJ2-2, is DVKVTQSSRYLVKRTGEKVFLECVQDMDHENMFWYRQDPGLGLRLIYFSYDVKMKEKGDIPEGYSVSREKKERFSLILESASTNQTSMYLCASRSPRGAGELFFGEGSRLTVL.